The next 15 T cell receptor beta chains were all read from a single sample in a study of shared clonotypes between healthy human individuals. The protocol was immunoSEQ multiplex PCR, while the TCRdb copy is restricted to in-frame clones and leaves out a portion. In the table there are approximately 1,500,000 clones, around 98% of which are singletons. The material sequenced was naive CD4+ T cells sorted from blood. Subset: CD45RA+ positively selected. The receptors shown here come from a man aged 25 to 40 in good health.

V gene TRBV7-2 combines with J gene TRBJ2-7; D not resolved. V was clipped by 5 bases and J by 0 bases, with 14 bases between them. Germline-derived CDR1 and CDR2 are SGHTA and FQGNSA. The CDR3 length is 15 residues. Here the CDR3 reads CASSQALKSSYEQYF. DNA for the CDR3: TGTGCCAGCAGCCAGGCCCTTAAGAGCTCCTACGAGCAGTACTTC.

This chain connects TRBV11-1 to TRBJ2-1; TRBD2 aligns across 13 bases. The CDR3 spans 16 residues. Germline assignment: CDR1 SGHAT and CDR2 FQDESV (reference sequence). Trimming cost V 0 bases and J 5 bases; bases outside gene matches: 1. CDR3 region: CASSLAGLAGHNEQFF. For the CDR3, the DNA is TGTGCCAGCAGCTTAGCGGGACTAGCGGGACACAATGAGCAGTTCTTC. Supplemented by reference TRBV11-1 and TRBJ2-1, the full variable domain reads EAEVAQSPRYKITEKSQAVAFWCDPISGHATLYWYRQILGQGPELLVQFQDESVVDDSQLPKDRFSAERLKGVDSTLKIQPAELGDSAMYLCASSLAGLAGHNEQFFGPGTRLTVL.

The chain uses TRBV14 and TRBJ2-5, with D tentatively TRBD1 (6 bases). The V and J ends lost 0 bases and 5 bases respectively, with 13 bases between them. The CDR3 is made up of 15 amino acids. Germline CDR1 is SGHDN and CDR2 is FVKESK. The DNA for the CDR3 is TGTGCCAGCAGCCAAGATTTGCCCAGGGGCGAGACCCAGTACTTC. Its translation is CASSQDLPRGETQYF. Drawing the rest from reference TRBV14 and TRBJ2-5, the complete variable domain is EAGVTQFPSHSVIEKGQTVTLRCDPISGHDNLYWYRRVMGKEIKFLLHFVKESKQDESGMPNNRFLAERTGGTYSTLKVQPAELEDSGVYFCASSQDLPRGETQYFGPGTRLLVL.

This clone came up once. The V and J genes are TRBV7-8 and TRBJ2-7; TRBD2 might be the D (6 bases). The germline CDR1 and CDR2 sequences are SGHVS and FQNEAQ. Trimming removed 6 bases from V and 7 bases from J, with 10 bases in between. CDR3 length equals 11 residues. The CDR3 bases are TGTGCCAGCAGATTCGGGGGAGAGCAGTACTTC. It specifies CASRFGGEQYF. The full variable domain, with the rest looked up from reference TRBV7-8 and TRBJ2-7, is GAGVSQSPRYKVAKRGQDVALRCDPISGHVSLFWYQQALGQGPEFLTYFQNEAQLDKSGLPSDRFFAERPEGSVSTLKIQRTQQEDSAVYLCASRFGGEQYFGPGTRLTVT.

The chain uses TRBV19 and TRBJ1-5; D may be TRBD1 (5 bases). The V and J ends lost 3 bases and 4 bases respectively, with 10 bases between them. Germline CDR1 and CDR2: LNHDA and SQIVND (reference sequence). The CDR3 has 14 residues. DNA for the CDR3: TGTGCCAGTAGTATGGGGCACAATAATCAGCCCCAGCATTTT. This gives the protein CASSMGHNNQPQHF. The full variable domain, its missing parts supplied by reference TRBV19 and TRBJ1-5, is DGGITQSPKYLFRKEGQNVTLSCEQNLNHDAMYWYRQDPGQGLRLIYYSQIVNDFQKGDIAEGYSVSREKKESFPLTVTSAQKNPTAFYLCASSMGHNNQPQHFGDGTRLSIL.

This clone was observed many times. The rearrangement joins TRBV7-8 to TRBJ1-1; 7 positions agree with TRBD1. Germline V gene data show CDR1 as SGHVS and CDR2 as FQNEAQ. V was clipped by 2 bases and J by 0 bases; unmatched bases: 6. The length of the CDR3 is 16 residues. CDR3 coding DNA: TGTGCCAGCAGCTTATTAGGGGGCACCATGAACACTGAAGCTTTCTTT. Translation: CASSLLGGTMNTEAFF.

The gene calls are TRBV5-4 and TRBJ2-3; 8 nucleotides agree with TRBD2. J gave up 5 bases and V 0 bases, and 5 bases lay outside the gene matches. Germline values: CDR1 SGHNT, CDR2 YYREEE (reference sequence). CDR3 size: 15 residues. The CDR3 nucleotides read TGTGCCAGCAGCTTGGTCGGGAGGGCCATAGATACGCAGTATTTT. The encoded protein is CASSLVGRAIDTQYF.

The V and J genes are TRBV15 and TRBJ1-2; 10 bases fit TRBD1. V shed 0 bases and J 0 bases; nucleotides not matched to a gene: 7. CDR1 is LNHNV and CDR2 is YYDKDF in the germline V gene (reference sequence). The CDR3 spans 18 residues. CDR3 nucleotide sequence: TGTGCCACCAGCAGAGATAGAGGGACAGGGGTGTCTAACTATGGCTACACCTTC. Its translation: CATSRDRGTGVSNYGYTF.

Of note for this clone: Other DNA sequences from this sample encode an identical CDR3 as well. The chain carries TRBV15 and TRBJ2-7; weak D call: TRBD2 (5 bases). CDR1 is LNHNV and CDR2 is YYDKDF in the germline V gene (reference sequence). Trimming stripped 0 bases from V and 3 bases from J, with 9 bases between. This CDR3 has 14 amino acids. The CDR3 here is CATSRDPGNYEQYF. DNA for the CDR3: TGTGCCACCAGCAGAGATCCGGGGAACTACGAGCAGTACTTC.

The V and J genes are TRBV6-1 and TRBJ2-1; the match to TRBD2 covers 10 bases. V lost 11 bases, J lost 4 bases, and 8 bases stayed unmatched. Germline values: CDR1 MNHNS, CDR2 SASEGT. CDR3 length equals 14 residues. CDR3 nucleotide sequence: TGTGCCGTCCGGACTAGCGGATTTTACAATGAGCAGTTCTTC. Translation: CAVRTSGFYNEQFF.

For this clone: One junction end disagrees with the germline gene, perhaps due to a read error. The CDR3 DNA reads as TGTGCTAGCAGCTTAGAAATGGGCGGGATTCATGAGCAGTTCTTC. It is translated as CASSLEMGGIHEQFF. The chain has TRBV7-7 and TRBJ2-1; D possibly corresponds to TRBD2 (6 bases). CDR1 and CDR2 from the germline V gene are SSHAT and FNYEAQ (reference sequence). This CDR3 comprises 15 residues. The full variable domain, in which reference TRBV7-7 and TRBJ2-1 provide the parts outside the CDR3, is GAGVSQSPRYKVTKRGQDVTLRCDPISSHATLYWYQQALGQGPEFLTYFNYEAQPDKSGLPSDRFSAERPEGSISTLTIQRTEQRDSAMYRCASSLEMGGIHEQFFGPGTRLTVL.

This clone was observed a single time. V and J are TRBV18 and TRBJ2-1; D may match TRBD1 or TRBD2 (6 bases each). Germline lookup yields CDR1 KGHSH and CDR2 LQKENI. The CDR3 is made up of 20 amino acids. The germline V and J ends were trimmed by 3 bases and 8 bases, with 32 bases remaining between them. The CDR3 DNA reads TGTGCCAGCTCACCCCCGCCCTCAAGCAGCAGGGGAGGTTCGTTGGATGAGCAGTTCTTC. Residues: CASSPPPSSSRGGSLDEQFF.

CDR3 bases: TGTGCCAGCAGTTTCCGGGCCCCGGGGCCCCAGCATTTT. It yields the protein CASSFRAPGPQHF. This chain links TRBV27 with TRBJ1-5; D is undetermined. Germline V lookup: CDR1 MNHEY, CDR2 SMNVEV (reference sequence). The CDR3 totals 13 residues. The V and J ends lost 3 bases and 9 bases respectively, with 12 bases between them.

Remarks on this clone: Other nucleotide sequences from this sample produce the same CDR3. The chain is built from TRBV9 and TRBJ2-7, with D possibly being TRBD2 (6 bases). Trimming left V 0 bases short and J 6 bases short, with 10 bases between. This CDR3 region has 13 residues. The germline V gene has CDR1 SGDLS and CDR2 YYNGEE. The CDR3 loop reads CASSVVGGSEQYF. Here the CDR3 DNA reads TGTGCCAGCAGCGTAGTTGGGGGGTCCGAGCAGTACTTC.

This chain joins TRBV5-1 and TRBJ1-3; TRBD1 might be the D (5 bases). Trimming took 0 bases from V and 2 from J, leaving 6 bases between them. The CDR3 spans 14 residues. Germline V CDR1 and CDR2: SGHRS, YFSETQ. The DNA for the CDR3 is TGCGCCAGCAGCTTGGAGACAGCTGGAAACACCATATATTTT. This sequence encodes CASSLETAGNTIYF.